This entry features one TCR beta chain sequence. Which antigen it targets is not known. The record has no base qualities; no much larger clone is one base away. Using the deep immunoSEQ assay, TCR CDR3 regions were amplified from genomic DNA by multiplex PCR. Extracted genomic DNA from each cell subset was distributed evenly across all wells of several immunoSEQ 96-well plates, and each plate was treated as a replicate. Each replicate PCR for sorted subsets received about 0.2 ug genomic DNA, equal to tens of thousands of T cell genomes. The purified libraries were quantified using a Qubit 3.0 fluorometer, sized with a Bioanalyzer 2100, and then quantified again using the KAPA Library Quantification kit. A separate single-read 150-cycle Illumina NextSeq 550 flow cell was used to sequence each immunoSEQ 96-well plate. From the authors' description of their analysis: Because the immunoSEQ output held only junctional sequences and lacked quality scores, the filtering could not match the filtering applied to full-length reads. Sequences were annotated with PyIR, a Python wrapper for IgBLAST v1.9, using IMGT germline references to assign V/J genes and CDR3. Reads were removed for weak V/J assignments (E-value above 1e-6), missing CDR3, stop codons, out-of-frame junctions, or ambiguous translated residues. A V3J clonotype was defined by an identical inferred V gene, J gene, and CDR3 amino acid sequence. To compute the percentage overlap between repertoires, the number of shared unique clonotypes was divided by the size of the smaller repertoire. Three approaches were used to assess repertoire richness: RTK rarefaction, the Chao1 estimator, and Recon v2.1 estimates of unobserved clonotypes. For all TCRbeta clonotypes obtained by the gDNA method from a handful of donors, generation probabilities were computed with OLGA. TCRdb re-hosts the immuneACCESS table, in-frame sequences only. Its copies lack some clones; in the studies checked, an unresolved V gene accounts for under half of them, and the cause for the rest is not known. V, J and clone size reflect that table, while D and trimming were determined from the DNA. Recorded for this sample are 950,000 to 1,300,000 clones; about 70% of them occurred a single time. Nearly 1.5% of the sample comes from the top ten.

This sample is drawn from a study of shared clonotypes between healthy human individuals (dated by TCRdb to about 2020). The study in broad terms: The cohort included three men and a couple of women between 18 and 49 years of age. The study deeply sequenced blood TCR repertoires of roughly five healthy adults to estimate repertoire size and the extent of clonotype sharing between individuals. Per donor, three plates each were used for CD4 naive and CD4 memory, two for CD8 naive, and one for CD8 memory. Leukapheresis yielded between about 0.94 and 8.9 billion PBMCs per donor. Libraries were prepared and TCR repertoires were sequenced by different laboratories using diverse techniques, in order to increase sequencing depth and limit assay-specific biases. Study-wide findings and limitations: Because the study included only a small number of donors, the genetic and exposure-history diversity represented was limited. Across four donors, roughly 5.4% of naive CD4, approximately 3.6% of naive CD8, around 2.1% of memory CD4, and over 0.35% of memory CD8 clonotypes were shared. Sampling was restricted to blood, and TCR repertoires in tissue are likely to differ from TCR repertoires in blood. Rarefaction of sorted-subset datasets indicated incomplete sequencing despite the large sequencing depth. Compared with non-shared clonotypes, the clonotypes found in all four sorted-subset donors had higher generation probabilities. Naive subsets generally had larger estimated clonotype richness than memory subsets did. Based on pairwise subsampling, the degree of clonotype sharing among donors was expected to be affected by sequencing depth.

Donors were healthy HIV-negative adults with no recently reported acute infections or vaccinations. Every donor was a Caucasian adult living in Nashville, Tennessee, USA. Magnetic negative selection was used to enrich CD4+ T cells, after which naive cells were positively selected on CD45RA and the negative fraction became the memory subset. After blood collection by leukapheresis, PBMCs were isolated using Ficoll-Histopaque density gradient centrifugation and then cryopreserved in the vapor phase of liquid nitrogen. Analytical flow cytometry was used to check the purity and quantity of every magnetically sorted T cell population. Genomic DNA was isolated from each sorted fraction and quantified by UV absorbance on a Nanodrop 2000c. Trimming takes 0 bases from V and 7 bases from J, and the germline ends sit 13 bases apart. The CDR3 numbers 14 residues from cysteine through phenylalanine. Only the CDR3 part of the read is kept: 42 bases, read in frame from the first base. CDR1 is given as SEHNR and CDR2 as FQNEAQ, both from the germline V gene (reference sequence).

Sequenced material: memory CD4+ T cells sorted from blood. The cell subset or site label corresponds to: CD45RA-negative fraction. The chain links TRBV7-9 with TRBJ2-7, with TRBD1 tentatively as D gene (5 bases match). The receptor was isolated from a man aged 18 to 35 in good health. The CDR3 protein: CASSLAASAGEQYF. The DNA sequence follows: TGTGCCAGCAGCTTAGCGGCGTCCGCAGGGGAGCAGTACTTC. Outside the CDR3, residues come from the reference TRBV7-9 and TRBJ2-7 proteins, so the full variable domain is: DTGVSQNPRHKITKRGQNVTFRCDPISEHNRLYWYRQTLGQGPEFLTYFQNEAQLEKSRLLSDRFSAERPKGSFSTLEIQRTEQGDSAMYLCASSLAASAGEQYFGPGTRLTVT.